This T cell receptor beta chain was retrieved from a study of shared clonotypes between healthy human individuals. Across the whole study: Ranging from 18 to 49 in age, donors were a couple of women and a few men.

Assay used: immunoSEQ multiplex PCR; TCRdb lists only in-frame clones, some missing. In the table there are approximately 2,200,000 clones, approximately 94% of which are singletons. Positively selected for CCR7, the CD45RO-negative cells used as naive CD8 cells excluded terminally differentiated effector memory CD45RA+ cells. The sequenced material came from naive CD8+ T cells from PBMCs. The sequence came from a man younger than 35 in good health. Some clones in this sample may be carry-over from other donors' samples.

This chain's CDR3 is CASSPGPTGELFF. The CDR3 bases are TGTGCCAGCAGCCCCGGACCCACCGGGGAGCTGTTTTTT. This chain links TRBV7-3 with TRBJ2-2; no reliable D call. Trimming cost V 5 bases and J 4 bases, with 8 bases left between them. The CDR3 length is 13 residues. The germline V gene encodes CDR1 SGHTA and CDR2 FQGTGA.